What follows is one T cell receptor beta chain and its context. The specificity of this receptor is unknown. No qualities accompany the bases; no much larger clone lies one base away. This record belongs to a study of patients and donors after allogeneic stem cell transplantation (dated by TCRdb to between 2020 and 2021). CDR1 and CDR2 are drawn from the germline V gene: KGHSH, LQKENI. The trim is 1 base for V and 0 bases for J, with a gap of 7 bases between the germline ends. CDR3 length: 14 amino acids, cysteine to phenylalanine. Only the CDR3 portion is preserved as DNA: 42 bases, with reading frame beginning at the first base. Library construction relied on RT-PCR. Sequencing was performed on a NextSeq 550. The raw public data were reprocessed by TCRdb itself: fastp quality trimming at Q25, MiXCR clonotype calling, in-frame beta chains only. Duplicate CDR3 protein sequences are folded into a single record with the most common DNA and genes. The sample contains around 200,000 distinct CDR3 sequences, about 37% of them found a single time. The ten largest account for 11% of the sample.

The clonotype comes from a human donor who was either an allogeneic HSCT recipient or a stem cell or donor lymphocyte infusion donor (not recorded which). It is not recorded whose cells these are; they may come from a transplant donor. The rearrangement joined TRBV18 to TRBJ2-7; the D gene is perhaps TRBD1 or TRBD2, as each covers 5 bases. The sample taken for sequencing was blood, either unsorted or a sorted T cell fraction (not recorded which). The CDR3 corresponds to CASSPQGSSYEQYF. The DNA sequence is given as TGTGCCAGCTCACCACAGGGGAGCTCCTACGAGCAGTACTTC.